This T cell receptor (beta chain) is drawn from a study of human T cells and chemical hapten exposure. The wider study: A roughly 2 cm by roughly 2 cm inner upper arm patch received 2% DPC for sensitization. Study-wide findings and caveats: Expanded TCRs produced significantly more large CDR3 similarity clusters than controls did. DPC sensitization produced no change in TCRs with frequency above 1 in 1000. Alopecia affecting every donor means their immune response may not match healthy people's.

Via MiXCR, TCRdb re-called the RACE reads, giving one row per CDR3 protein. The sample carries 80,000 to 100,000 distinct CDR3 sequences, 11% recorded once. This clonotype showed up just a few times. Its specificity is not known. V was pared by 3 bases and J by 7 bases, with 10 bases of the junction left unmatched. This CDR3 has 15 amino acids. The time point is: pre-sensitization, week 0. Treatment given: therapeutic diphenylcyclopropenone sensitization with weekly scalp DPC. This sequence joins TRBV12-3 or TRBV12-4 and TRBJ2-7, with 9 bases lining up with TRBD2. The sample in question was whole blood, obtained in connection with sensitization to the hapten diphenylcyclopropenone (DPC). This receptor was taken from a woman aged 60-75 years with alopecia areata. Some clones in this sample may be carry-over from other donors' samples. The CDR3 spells CASSFWRGGPEEQYF. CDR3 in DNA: TGTGCCAGCAGTTTCTGGCGGGGGGGCCCGGAGGAGCAGTACTTC.